This TCR beta chain was identified during a study of blood T cells in healthy people across ages. Across the study: With template switching, about one barcoded beta molecule was captured per two T cells. Study observations and caveats: When set beside aged donors, long-lived donors presented more naive CD4+ cells and higher diversity. What prevented conclusive comparison of naive and antigen-experienced cells was that PBMCs were unsorted.

Primed by a sample-barcoded 5' primer and a J-beta primer mix, a second PCR proceeded for about 6 to 11 cycles. TCRdb reprocessed the 5' RACE reads with MiXCR, giving one entry per CDR3 protein. The table records hundreds of thousands of distinct CDR3 sequences, 25% of them present only once. As regards this clonotype: Antigen specificity is unknown.

Every sample gave at least 5 micrograms of total RNA when it was extracted. Trimming left V 2 bases short and J 0 bases short, with 8 bases between. Germline V CDR1 and CDR2: SEHNR, FQNEAQ (reference sequence). The CDR3 length is 14 residues. Separately, the same data were catalogued under a study of T cells of mothers and their children.

This chain uses TRBV7-9 with TRBJ2-7; D unresolved. The clonotype originates from a boy younger than 18 in good health. Sequenced sample: blood. CDR3 region: CASSLIQASYEQYF. The CDR3 nucleotides read TGTGCCAGCAGCTTAATACAAGCCTCCTACGAGCAGTACTTC.